What follows are 5 T cell receptor beta chains derived from one specimen sequenced in a study of technical replicates of blood from several donors. Using immunoSEQ multiplex PCR, the repertoire was profiled, and TCRdb retains in-frame clones only, with some absent. The top ten hold approximately 0.14% of the sample, which has around 80,000 clones, 98% seen once. The sequenced sample consisted of T cells isolated from PBMCs. The receptors were gathered from a human donor in good health.

The chain has TRBV4-1 and TRBJ2-7, with D maybe TRBD2 (5 bases). Per the germline V gene, CDR1 is MGHRA and CDR2 is YSYEKL. Trimming took 3 bases from V and 3 from J, leaving 15 bases between them. This CDR3 is 15 amino acids long. The CDR3 is CASSHGRTLIYEQYF. CDR3 in DNA: TGCGCCAGCAGCCACGGACGGACTCTGATCTACGAGCAGTACTTC.

The chain has TRBV7-9 and TRBJ2-7, with TRBD2 as a possible D gene (6 bases). Germline CDR1 reads SEHNR; CDR2 reads FQNEAQ (reference sequence). CDR3 length: 15 amino acids. V was shortened by 5 bases and J by 2 bases, with 16 bases between the two germline ends. The CDR3 loop reads CASSLPAGPAYEQYF. In nucleotides, the CDR3 is TGTGCCAGCAGCCTACCGGCGGGGCCAGCCTACGAGCAGTACTTC.

The chain links TRBV6-1 to TRBJ1-5, with 7 bases matching TRBD1. The CDR3 has 12 amino acids. Germline loops: CDR1 MNHNS, CDR2 SASEGT. Trimming took 6 bases from V and 10 from J; bases not matched to a gene: 6. The CDR3 sequence is CASRDTGVPQHF. Here the CDR3 DNA reads TGTGCCAGCAGGGATACAGGGGTTCCCCAGCATTTT.

The genes are TRBV21-1 and TRBJ2-6; TRBD2 is taken as the D call from the table, unchecked against the DNA. TRBV21-1 is a pseudogene segment. The CDR3 is 19 amino acids. The CDR3 region has the DNA TGTGCCAGCAGCAAAGGGGGGGGGCAGGCGGACTCTGGGGCCAACGTCCTGACTTTC. Translating gives CASSKGGGQADSGANVLTF.

This clone was counted once. The rearrangement links TRBV11-2 to TRBJ1-5; D gene unclear. Germline V CDR1 and CDR2: SGHAT, FQNNGV. Trimming shortened V by 5 bases and J by 0 bases, and 14 bases separated the two germline ends. The CDR3 is 16 residues long. Written as DNA, the CDR3 is TGTGCCAGCAGCCTAGGAGCCGGGTTTAGCAATCAGCCCCAGCATTTT. Translating gives CASSLGAGFSNQPQHF.